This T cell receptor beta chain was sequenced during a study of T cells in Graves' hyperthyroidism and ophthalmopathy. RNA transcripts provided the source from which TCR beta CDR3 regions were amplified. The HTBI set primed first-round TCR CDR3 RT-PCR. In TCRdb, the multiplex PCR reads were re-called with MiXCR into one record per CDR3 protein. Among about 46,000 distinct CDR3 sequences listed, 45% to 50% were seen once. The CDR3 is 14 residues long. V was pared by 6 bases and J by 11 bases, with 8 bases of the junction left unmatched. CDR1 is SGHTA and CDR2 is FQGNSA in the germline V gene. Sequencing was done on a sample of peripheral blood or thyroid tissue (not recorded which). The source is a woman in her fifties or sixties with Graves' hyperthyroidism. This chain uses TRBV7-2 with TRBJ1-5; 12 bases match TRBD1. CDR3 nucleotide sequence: TGTGCCAGCAGTCGGGACAGGGGGCGGGGGACCCAGCATTTT. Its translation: CASSRDRGRGTQHF.